One sample yielded the 17 T cell receptor beta chains listed below, sequenced in a study of cytomegalovirus exposure and HLA in healthy donors. 60 Vbeta and 13 Jbeta primers were used in PCR. Here immunoSEQ multiplex PCR was the method, and the copy in TCRdb shows in-frame clones only, minus some. This sample has 150,000 to 200,000 clones; approximately 80% occur once, and the top ten carry 8.5%. Input material: PBMCs. The receptors were gathered from a male donor in good health and CMV-seropositive.

The V gene is TRBV6-1, the J gene TRBJ1-5; no reliable D call. The V end was cut by 3 bases, the J end by 4 bases, with 10 bases between. Looked up from germline, CDR1 is MNHNS and CDR2 is SASEGT. This CDR3 contains 14 residues. CDR3 loop: CASSDRWANQPQHF. The CDR3 DNA is TGTGCCAGCAGTGATAGGTGGGCGAATCAGCCCCAGCATTTT.

The rearrangement links TRBV19 to TRBJ2-5, with TRBD1 matching over 7 bases. Germline V gives CDR1 LNHDA, CDR2 SQIVND (reference sequence). V was pared by 0 bases and J by 9 bases, with 7 bases of the junction left unmatched. The CDR3 contains 14 residues. The CDR3 here is CASSIDRDRRAQYF. In nucleotides, the CDR3 is TGTGCCAGTAGTATAGATCGGGACAGAAGGGCCCAGTACTTC.

This chain connects TRBV10-1 to TRBJ2-7, with 7 bases aligning to TRBD1. Germline trimming cut 11 bases from V and 3 bases from J; bases unmatched to any gene: 13. CDR3 size: 14 residues. The germline V gene has CDR1 WNHNN and CDR2 SYGVQD (reference sequence). The CDR3 DNA sequence: TGCGCCTTCCCGAGACAGGGTTGTATCTACGAGCAGTACTTC. Amino acids: CAFPRQGCIYEQYF.

In its sample, this clone was seen many times. The rearrangement uses TRBV5-6 and TRBJ2-7; 10 nucleotides agree with TRBD1. Germline-derived CDR1 and CDR2 are SGHDT and YYEEEE. The V gene end was trimmed by 4 bases and the J gene end by 6 bases; junction bases not matched to a gene: 13. CDR3 size: 16 residues. CDR3 in amino acids: CASSGQGVEQWGEQYF. CDR3 DNA sequence: TGTGCCAGCAGCGGACAGGGGGTCGAACAGTGGGGCGAGCAGTACTTC.

This clone showed up just a few times. This rearrangement joins TRBV4-1 to TRBJ1-2; D unclear. The CDR3 length is 15 residues. Germline V gene sequence: CDR1 MGHRA, CDR2 YSYEKL. V was trimmed by 1 base and J by 0 bases, leaving 9 bases between them. In DNA, the CDR3 is TGCGCCAGCAGCCAAGGTTCCGGGGCTAACTATGGCTACACCTTC. This codes for CASSQGSGANYGYTF.

V is TRBV5-5 and J is TRBJ1-1; 8 positions match TRBD1. CDR1 and CDR2 from the germline V gene are SGHKS and YYEKEE (reference sequence). The CDR3 runs to 16 residues. Losses at the gene ends were 6 bases for V and 4 bases for J; bases not matched to a gene: 14. CDR3 in DNA: TGTGCCAGCACCCGTCCGGGACAGGAACACTTCACTGAAGCTTTCTTT. It translates to CASTRPGQEHFTEAFF.

The CDR3 protein is CASTPSPGGNSGELFF. The CDR3 DNA reads as TGTGCCAGCACCCCCAGCCCAGGGGGCAATAGCGGGGAGCTGTTTTTT. The gene calls are TRBV9 and TRBJ2-2, with 8 bases lining up with TRBD1. V lost 6 bases, J lost 7 bases, and 14 bases stayed unmatched. Germline V gene sequence: CDR1 SGDLS, CDR2 YYNGEE. The length of the CDR3 is 16 residues.

CDR3 in DNA: TGTGCCAGCAGCACCGTGTTGGAGAACTATGGCTACACCTTC. Translation: CASSTVLENYGYTF. The chain employs TRBV6-5 and TRBJ1-2; no firm D call. The CDR3 contains 14 residues. Per the germline V gene, CDR1 is MNHEY and CDR2 is SVGAGI. Trimming left V 6 bases short and J 2 bases short, with 13 bases between.

The chain couples TRBV9 to TRBJ2-7, with D possibly being TRBD1 (5 bases). The CDR3 spans 15 residues. Germline values: CDR1 SGDLS, CDR2 YYNGEE. V lost 0 bases and J lost 5, with 15 bases in between. CDR3 amino acids: CASSVGAQGVHEQYF. Written as DNA, the CDR3 is TGTGCCAGCAGCGTAGGGGCTCAAGGGGTCCACGAGCAGTACTTC.

The chain employs TRBV18 and TRBJ1-2; D might be TRBD1 (5 bases). V lost 6 bases and J lost 3, with 14 bases in between. This CDR3 has 14 amino acids. The germline CDR1 and CDR2 sequences are KGHSH and LQKENI. DNA for the CDR3: TGTGCCAGCTCTCCAGCCGACAGTTACTATGGCTACACCTTC. Translation: CASSPADSYYGYTF.

The chain employs TRBV6-5 and TRBJ2-7, with D possibly being TRBD1 (7 bases). The CDR3 sequence is 15 residues long. Germline CDR1 reads MNHEY; CDR2 reads SVGAGI. Trimming pared 5 bases from V and 3 bases from J, leaving 17 bases between. The CDR3 here is CASSPTPGGLYEQYF. Written as DNA, the CDR3 is TGTGCCAGCAGTCCCACCCCAGGGGGGCTCTACGAGCAGTACTTC.

The V and J genes are TRBV2 and TRBJ2-2, with D tentatively TRBD2 (6 bases). CDR1 SNHLY and CDR2 FYNNEI come from the germline V gene. The CDR3 runs to 15 residues. V was pared by 5 bases and J by 4 bases, with 14 bases between. CDR3 amino acids: CASSPRESGTGELFF. CDR3 nucleotide sequence: TGTGCCAGCAGTCCGCGGGAATCGGGCACCGGGGAGCTGTTTTTT.

The chain combines TRBV30 with TRBJ1-2; 8 bases agree with TRBD1. The V gene's germline CDR1 is GTSNPN and CDR2 SVGIG (reference sequence). The CDR3 length is 14 residues. The trim removed 4 bases at V and 5 bases at J, leaving 9 bases unmatched. CDR3 nucleotide sequence: TGTGCCTGGATAGGGACAGGAGGATTGTATGGCTACACCTTC. Translating it yields CAWIGTGGLYGYTF.

A word on this clone: Within the sample, other DNA sequences also encode this same CDR3. The CDR3: CASREQQETQYF. In DNA form, the CDR3 reads TGCGCCAGCAGAGAGCAACAAGAGACCCAGTACTTC. The J gene is TRBJ2-5, the V gene TRBV5-1, with unresolved D. Trimming removed 5 bases from V and 2 bases from J, with 7 bases in between. Germline V gene lookup returns CDR1 SGHRS and CDR2 YFSETQ. The length of the CDR3 is 12 residues.

This chain joins TRBV4-1 and TRBJ2-5, with D possibly being TRBD1 (5 bases). The J call may be wrong; the DNA end is better matched by TRBJ2-7. Germline V gene sequence: CDR1 MGHRA, CDR2 YSYEKL. The CDR3 consists of 14 residues. The CDR3 loop reads CASSQLLGVSEQYF. The CDR3 DNA reads TGCGCCAGCAGCCAACTCCTAGGGGTTTCCGAGCAGTACTTC.

This chain uses TRBV19 with TRBJ1-3; possibly TRBD1 for D (6 bases). This CDR3 region has 14 residues. V lost 5 bases, J lost 0 bases, and 8 bases lay in between. Germline CDR1 LNHDA, CDR2 SQIVND (reference sequence). The CDR3 DNA is TGTGCCAGTAGTCTCAGGGGCTCTGGAAACACCATATATTTT. The encoded protein is CASSLRGSGNTIYF.

This clone has only one observation. V gene TRBV6-5 combines with J gene TRBJ1-1; TRBD1 agrees at 8 bases. CDR3 size: 14 residues. Germline CDR1 and CDR2: MNHEY and SVGAGI. J gave up 1 base and V 4 bases, and 2 bases lay outside the gene matches. The CDR3 nucleotides read TGTGCCAGCAGTTTTCAGGGGGCGAACACTGAAGCTTTCTTT. Its translation: CASSFQGANTEAFF.